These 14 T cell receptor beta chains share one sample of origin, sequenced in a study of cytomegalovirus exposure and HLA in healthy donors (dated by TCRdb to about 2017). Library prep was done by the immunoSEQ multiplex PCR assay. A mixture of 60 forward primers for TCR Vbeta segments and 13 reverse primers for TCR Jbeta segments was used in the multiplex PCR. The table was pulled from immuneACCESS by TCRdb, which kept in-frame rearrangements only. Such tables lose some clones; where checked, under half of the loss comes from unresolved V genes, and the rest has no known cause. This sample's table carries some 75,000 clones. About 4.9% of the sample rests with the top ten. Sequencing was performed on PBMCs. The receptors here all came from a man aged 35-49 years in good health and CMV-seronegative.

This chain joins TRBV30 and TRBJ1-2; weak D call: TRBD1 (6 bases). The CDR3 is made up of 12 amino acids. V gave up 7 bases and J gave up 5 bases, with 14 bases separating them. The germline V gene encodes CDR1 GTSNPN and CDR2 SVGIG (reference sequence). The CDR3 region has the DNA TGTGCCTCGCAAGGGGGTCCGTATGGCTACACCTTC. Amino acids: CASQGGPYGYTF.

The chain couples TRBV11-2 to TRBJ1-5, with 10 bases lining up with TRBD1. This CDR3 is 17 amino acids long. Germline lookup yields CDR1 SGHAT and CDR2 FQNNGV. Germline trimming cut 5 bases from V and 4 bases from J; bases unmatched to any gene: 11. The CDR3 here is CASSPWDRGRGNQPQHF. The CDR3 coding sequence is TGTGCCAGCAGCCCCTGGGACAGGGGACGAGGAAATCAGCCCCAGCATTTT.

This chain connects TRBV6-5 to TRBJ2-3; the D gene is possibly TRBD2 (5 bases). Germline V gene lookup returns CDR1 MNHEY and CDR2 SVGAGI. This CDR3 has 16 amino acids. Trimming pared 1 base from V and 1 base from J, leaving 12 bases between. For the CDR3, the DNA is TGTGCCAGCAGTTACTTCGGCGGGTTTGGCACAGATACGCAGTATTTT. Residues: CASSYFGGFGTDTQYF.

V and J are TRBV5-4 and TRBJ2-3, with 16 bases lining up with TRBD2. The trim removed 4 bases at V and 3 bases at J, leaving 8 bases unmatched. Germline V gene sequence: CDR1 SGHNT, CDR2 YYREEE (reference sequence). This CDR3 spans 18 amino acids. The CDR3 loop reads CASSPGLAGGPLTDTQYF. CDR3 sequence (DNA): TGTGCCAGCAGCCCGGGACTAGCGGGGGGGCCCCTGACAGATACGCAGTATTTT.

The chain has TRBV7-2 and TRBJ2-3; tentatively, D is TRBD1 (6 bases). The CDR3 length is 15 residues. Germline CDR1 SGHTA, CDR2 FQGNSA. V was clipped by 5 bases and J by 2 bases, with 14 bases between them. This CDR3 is CASSNSGHLTDTQYF. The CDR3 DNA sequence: TGTGCCAGCAGCAACTCGGGACACCTCACAGATACGCAGTATTTT. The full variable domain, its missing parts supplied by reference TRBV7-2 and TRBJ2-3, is GAGVSQSPSNKVTEKGKDVELRCDPISGHTALYWYRQSLGQGLEFLIYFQGNSAPDKSGLPSDRFSAERTGGSVSTLTIQRTQQEDSAVYLCASSNSGHLTDTQYFGPGTRLTVL.

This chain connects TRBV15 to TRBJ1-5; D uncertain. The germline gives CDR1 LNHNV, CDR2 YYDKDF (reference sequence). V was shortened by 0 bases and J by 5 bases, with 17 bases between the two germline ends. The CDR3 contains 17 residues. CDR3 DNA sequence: TGTGCCACCAGCAGAGATAAGGCCATCAGAGGCGATCAGCCCCAGCATTTT. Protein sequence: CATSRDKAIRGDQPQHF.

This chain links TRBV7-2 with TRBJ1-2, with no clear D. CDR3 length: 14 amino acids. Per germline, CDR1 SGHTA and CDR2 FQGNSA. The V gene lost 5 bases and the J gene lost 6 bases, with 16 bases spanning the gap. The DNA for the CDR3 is TGTGCCAGCAGCACTTACGACATCGCCAATGGCTACACCTTC. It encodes CASSTYDIANGYTF.

This chain's CDR3 is CASSIRLAGGSPTGELFF. CDR3 in DNA: TGTGCCAGTAGTATCAGACTAGCGGGAGGGAGCCCCACCGGGGAGCTGTTTTTT. The chain links TRBV19 to TRBJ2-2; 14 nucleotides agree with TRBD2. Germline CDR1 LNHDA, CDR2 SQIVND (reference sequence). The trim removed 3 bases at V and 4 bases at J, leaving 7 bases unmatched. The CDR3 extends over 18 amino acids.

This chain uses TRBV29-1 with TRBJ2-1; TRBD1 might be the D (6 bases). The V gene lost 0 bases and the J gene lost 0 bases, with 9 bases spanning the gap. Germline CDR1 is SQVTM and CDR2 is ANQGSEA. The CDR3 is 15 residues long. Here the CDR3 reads CSVEDQQGSYNEQFF. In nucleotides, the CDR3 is TGCAGCGTTGAAGATCAACAGGGCTCCTACAATGAGCAGTTCTTC.

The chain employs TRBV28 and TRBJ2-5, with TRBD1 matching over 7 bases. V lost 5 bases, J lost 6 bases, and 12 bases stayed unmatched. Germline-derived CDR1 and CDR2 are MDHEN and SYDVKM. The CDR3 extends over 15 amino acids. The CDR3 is CASSPGDRAFQTQYF. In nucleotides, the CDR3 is TGTGCCAGCAGTCCTGGGGACAGAGCCTTTCAGACCCAGTACTTC.

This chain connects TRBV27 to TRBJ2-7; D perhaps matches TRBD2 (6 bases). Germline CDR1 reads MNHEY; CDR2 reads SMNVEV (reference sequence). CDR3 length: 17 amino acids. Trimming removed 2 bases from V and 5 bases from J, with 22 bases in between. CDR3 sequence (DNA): TGTGCCAGCAGTTTAACTCGCCGGGACTGGACCCCCAACGAGCAGTACTTC. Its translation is CASSLTRRDWTPNEQYF.

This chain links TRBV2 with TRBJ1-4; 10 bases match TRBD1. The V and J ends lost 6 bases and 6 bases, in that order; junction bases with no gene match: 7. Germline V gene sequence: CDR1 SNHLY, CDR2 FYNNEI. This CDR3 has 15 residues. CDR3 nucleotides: TGTGCCAGCAGCCTTGGGACAGGGGTGTATGAAAAACTGTTTTTT. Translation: CASSLGTGVYEKLFF.

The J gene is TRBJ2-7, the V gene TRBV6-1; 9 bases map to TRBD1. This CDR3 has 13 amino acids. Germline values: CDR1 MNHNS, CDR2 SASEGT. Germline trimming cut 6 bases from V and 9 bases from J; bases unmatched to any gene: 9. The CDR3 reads CASSHRGQRVQYF. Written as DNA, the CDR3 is TGTGCCAGCAGCCACAGGGGGCAAAGGGTGCAGTACTTC.

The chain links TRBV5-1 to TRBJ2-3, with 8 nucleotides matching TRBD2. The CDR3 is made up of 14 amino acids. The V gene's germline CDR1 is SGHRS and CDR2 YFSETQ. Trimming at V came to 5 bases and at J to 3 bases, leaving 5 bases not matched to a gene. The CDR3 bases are TGCGCCAGCAGAGTAGCGGGGAGTACAGATACGCAGTATTTT. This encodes CASRVAGSTDTQYF.